The rows below give T cell receptor beta chains drawn from one sample of a study of T cells in Graves' hyperthyroidism and ophthalmopathy. TCRdb processed the multiplex PCR reads anew with MiXCR; each CDR3 protein has one entry. The table has 100,000 to 140,000 distinct CDR3 sequences, about 16% seen once. Sequenced material: blood. The receptors derive from a woman between 45 and 60 years old with Graves' hyperthyroidism. CDR3s include the opening cysteine and the closing phenylalanine or tryptophan. D genes are given only for firm matches. Only some rows state a clone size, as once, few, many or a class for expanded clones.

v_gene	d_gene	len	j_gene	abundance	CDR3aa	CDR3nt
TRBV6-2/TRBV6-3	TRBD1	14	TRBJ2-7	NA	CAGSYTGTGGEQYF	TGTGCCGGCAGTTACACCGGGACAGGGGGCGAGCAGTACTTC
TRBV28	TRBD2	15	TRBJ2-3	many	CASITSGGFGNTQYF	TGTGCCAGCATAACGTCGGGAGGTTTCGGAAATACGCAGTATTTT
TRBV6-1	NA	18	TRBJ2-1	few	CASTRPAGVGLSYNEQFF	TGTGCCAGCACACGGCCCGCAGGGGTGGGACTCTCCTACAATGAGCAGTTCTTC
TRBV7-8	NA	13	TRBJ2-1	many	CASSLLRYNEQFF	TGTGCCAGCAGCTTACTCCGGTACAATGAGCAGTTCTTC
TRBV4-2	NA	14	TRBJ1-6	NA	CASKGVWMNSPLHF	TGTGCCAGCAAGGGGGTTTGGATGAATTCACCCCTCCACTTT
TRBV7-8	TRBD2	17	TRBJ2-2	many	CASSLVGLAGGTGELFF	TGTGCCAGCAGCTTAGTTGGCCTAGCGGGAGGAACCGGGGAGCTGTTTTTT
TRBV6-1	TRBD2	15	TRBJ2-3	few	CASSQREGRTDTQYF	TGTGCCAGCAGTCAGCGGGAGGGCCGCACAGATACGCAGTATTTT
TRBV6-2/TRBV6-3	TRBD1	15	TRBJ1-1	NA	CASSYSGQGAAEAFF	TGTGCCAGCAGTTACTCAGGACAGGGGGCTGCTGAAGCTTTCTTT
TRBV27	TRBD1	14	TRBJ1-6	many	CASRQGRDNSPLHF	TGTGCCTCAAGACAGGGACGGGATAATTCACCCCTCCACTTT
TRBV5-5	TRBD2	16	TRBJ2-3	many	CASSFSGTSSTDTQYF	TGTGCCAGCAGCTTCTCCGGGACTAGCAGCACAGATACGCAGTATTTT
TRBV27	NA	15	TRBJ1-3	many	CASSLSGVGGYTIYF	TGTGCCAGCAGTTTATCGGGAGTAGGAGGCTACACCATATATTTT
TRBV20-1	NA	11	TRBJ1-5	NA	CSARDGAGEHF	TGCAGTGCTAGAGATGGGGCAGGAGAGCATTTT
TRBV29-1	NA	11	TRBJ2-1	many	CSAYGYNEQFF	TGCAGCGCCTATGGGTACAATGAGCAGTTCTTC